Shown below are 29 T cell receptor beta chains from a single sample sequenced in a study of T-cell reconstitution after alpha-beta-depleted transplantation in children. The library targeted TCRbeta and was prepared with unique molecular identifiers. TCRdb used MiXCR to reprocess the PCR reads, holding one entry per CDR3 protein. The data hold fewer than 750,000 distinct CDR3 sequences, with approximately 22% observed a single time. Material: PBMCs, mostly from graft donor cells, obtained 360 days after TCRalphabeta/CD19-depleted stem cell transplant. The source of these receptors is a boy in the first two years of life who had a stem cell transplant for acute myeloid leukemia, so the T cells may come from the graft donor.

This clonotype was seen only a few times. The CDR3 reads CASGPILMGGGNGELFF. In DNA form, the CDR3 reads TGTGCCAGCGGTCCTATCTTAATGGGGGGAGGGAACGGGGAGCTGTTTTTT. The V gene is TRBV12-3 or TRBV12-4, the J gene TRBJ2-2, with 7 bases aligning to TRBD2. Trimming took 8 bases from V and 7 from J; bases not matched to a gene: 19. This CDR3 has 17 amino acids.

This clonotype appeared a few times. The V call is TRBV21-1, the J call TRBJ2-7. TRBV21-1 is recorded as a pseudogene. The CDR3 extends over 11 amino acids. Here the CDR3 reads CASSKVSVEYV. In nucleotides, the CDR3 is TGTGCCAGCAGCAAAGTGTCGGTCGAGTACGTC.

This rearrangement joins TRBV6-1 to TRBJ2-3; TRBD2 agrees at 10 bases. Trimming at V came to 6 bases and at J to 0 bases, leaving 9 bases not matched to a gene. The CDR3 has 17 amino acids. Germline V gives CDR1 MNHNS, CDR2 SASEGT. CDR3 sequence (DNA): TGTGCCAGCAGAACGCTAGCGGGGGCTCCTAGCACAGATACGCAGTATTTT. Translated, it gives CASRTLAGAPSTDTQYF.

This clonotype was seen a handful of times. V gene TRBV12-3 or TRBV12-4 combines with J gene TRBJ2-3, with D perhaps given as TRBD1 or TRBD2 (5 bases each). The V gene lost 5 bases and the J gene lost 5 bases, with 17 bases spanning the gap. The CDR3 length is 15 residues. The CDR3 DNA is TGTGCCAGCAGTCCCTCCGGGACCCCTGTAGATACGCAGTATTTT. It encodes CASSPSGTPVDTQYF.

V gene TRBV7-9 combines with J gene TRBJ2-7, with D perhaps matching TRBD1 (5 bases). This CDR3 is 14 amino acids long. With 5 bases removed from V and 2 bases from J, the gap between germline ends came to 13 bases. Germline-derived CDR1 and CDR2 are SEHNR and FQNEAQ (reference sequence). Here the CDR3 reads CASSRLTAPYEQYV. CDR3 DNA sequence: TGTGCCAGCAGCCGGTTGACAGCCCCCTACGAGCAGTACGTC.

The V call is TRBV18, the J call TRBJ2-5; a weak D match, TRBD1 (6 bases). The CDR3 consists of 15 residues. Germline CDR1 KGHSH, CDR2 LQKENI. V was shortened by 4 bases and J by 1 base, with 13 bases between the two germline ends. CDR3 protein: CASSRDRYRQETQYF. The CDR3 DNA sequence: TGTGCCAGCTCACGCGACAGGTACCGCCAAGAGACCCAGTACTTC.

The rearrangement links TRBV12-3 or TRBV12-4 to TRBJ1-2; D gene unclear. The CDR3 consists of 14 residues. V was trimmed by 4 bases and J by 6 bases, leaving 15 bases between them. The CDR3 bases are TGTGCCAGCAGTTCGGGCCCGGGAAGCGATGGCTACACCTTC. It translates to CASSSGPGSDGYTF.

A few counts support this clonotype. V is TRBV9 and J is TRBJ2-1, with 9 bases that match TRBD1. The CDR3 is made up of 15 amino acids. Germline CDR1 SGDLS, CDR2 YYNGEE. With 0 bases clipped from V and 5 bases from J, the junction kept 3 bases outside the gene matches. The CDR3 DNA sequence: TGTGCCAGCAGCGTAGAGACAGGGGGACACAATGAGCAGTTCTTC. Translated: CASSVETGGHNEQFF. Supplemented by reference TRBV9 and TRBJ2-1, the full variable domain reads DSGVTQTPKHLITATGQRVTLRCSPRSGDLSVYWYQQSLDQGLQFLIQYYNGEERAKGNILERFSAQQFPDLHSELNLSSLELGDSALYFCASSVETGGHNEQFFGPGTRLTVL.

This clonotype was observed a single time. The chain links TRBV20-1 to TRBJ2-5, with D possibly being TRBD2 (6 bases). Germline V gives CDR1 DFQATT, CDR2 SNEGSKA (reference sequence). CDR3 length: 15 amino acids. Trimming pared 3 bases from V and 5 bases from J, leaving 19 bases between. DNA for the CDR3: TGCAGTGCTAGTGAGGGTTGGAGGGACTGGGAGACCCAGTACTTC. It yields the protein CSASEGWRDWETQYF.

This chain uses TRBV20-1 with TRBJ2-7; D gene unclear. The CDR3 spans 14 residues. The germline CDR1 and CDR2 sequences are DFQATT and SNEGSKA (reference sequence). Deletions cut 4 bases from V and 6 bases from J, with 19 bases between. This CDR3 is CSAIIPRLSLEQYF. The CDR3 region has the DNA TGCAGTGCTATCATCCCGAGACTCTCGCTCGAGCAGTACTTC.

This clonotype was picked up a small number of times. V is TRBV20-1 and J is TRBJ2-1, with 9 positions matching TRBD2. This CDR3 is built from 15 residues. Germline-derived CDR1 and CDR2 are DFQATT and SNEGSKA (reference sequence). The junction had 5 bases not matched to a gene; V was cut back by 0 bases and J by 5 bases. CDR3 loop: CSARDTAGGHNEQFF. CDR3 nucleotide sequence: TGCAGTGCTAGAGATACAGCGGGAGGCCACAATGAGCAGTTCTTC.

This clonotype was counted many times. The chain joins TRBV12-3 or TRBV12-4 to TRBJ2-3, with D unresolved. CDR3 size: 13 residues. Trimming removed 3 bases at V and 5 bases at J, with 9 bases between. The CDR3 spells CASSFIGLDTQYF. The CDR3 DNA reads as TGTGCCAGCAGTTTTATAGGGCTAGATACGCAGTATTTT.

This clonotype was seen many times. V is TRBV28 and J is TRBJ2-1; no firm D call. The CDR3 runs to 12 residues. Trimming took 8 bases from V and 4 from J, leaving 9 bases between them. Germline V gives CDR1 MDHEN, CDR2 SYDVKM. CDR3 loop: CASRTRYNEQFF. The CDR3 bases are TGTGCCAGCCGAACACGATACAATGAGCAGTTCTTC.

V gene TRBV24-1 combines with J gene TRBJ2-5; D is perhaps TRBD2 (7 bases). The CDR3 is made up of 16 amino acids. Germline-derived CDR1 and CDR2 are KGHDR and SFDVKD. V was clipped by 2 bases and J by 4 bases, with 16 bases between them. In DNA, the CDR3 is TGTGCCACCAGTGATTCCCGGGACGGGGGGCGAGAGACCCAGTACTTC. Translated, it gives CATSDSRDGGRETQYF.

This clonotype was counted many times. The CDR3 DNA follows: TGTGCCAGCAGCTTGAGGCCCAGCGGGGAGCAGTTCTTC. As protein: CASSLRPSGEQFF. This chain joins TRBV5-5 and TRBJ2-1; tentative D call: TRBD2 (6 bases). V gave up 1 base and J gave up 10 bases, with 12 bases separating them. The CDR3 is 13 amino acids. Germline V gene sequence: CDR1 SGHKS, CDR2 YYEKEE (reference sequence).

Many counts were recorded for this clonotype. This sequence joins TRBV29-1 and TRBJ1-1, with TRBD1 as a possible D gene (5 bases). V lost 1 base and J lost 4, with 10 bases in between. The CDR3 has 13 amino acids. CDR1 is SQVTM, CDR2 ANQGSEA, per germline. The CDR3 sequence is CSVEGQRGTEAFF. Written as DNA, the CDR3 is TGCAGCGTTGAAGGACAAAGGGGCACTGAAGCTTTCTTT.

In this sample, this clonotype turned up a few times. V gene TRBV28 combines with J gene TRBJ2-1; tentatively, D is TRBD2 (6 bases). This CDR3 has 12 amino acids. The germline gives CDR1 MDHEN, CDR2 SYDVKM. The ends were cut back, 5 bases at V and 15 bases at J, with 17 bases in the middle. Here the CDR3 reads CASSRLRERRFF. Written as DNA, the CDR3 is TGTGCCAGCAGTAGGCTCCGGGAGAGAAGGTTCTTC.

This clonotype was seen only a few times. V and J are TRBV25-1 and TRBJ2-3, with 11 bases fitting TRBD2. This CDR3 is 16 amino acids long. Germline V gives CDR1 MGHDK, CDR2 SYGVNS. The V and J ends lost 3 bases and 1 base, in that order; junction bases with no gene match: 3. The CDR3 coding sequence is TGTGCCAGCAGTGACCCGGGACTAGCGGGCACAGATACGCAGTATTTT. Protein: CASSDPGLAGTDTQYF.

This clonotype has more than one count but fewer than ten. V usage is TRBV20-1 and J usage is TRBJ2-7; D is unresolved. V dropped 2 bases and J dropped 1 base, with 6 bases sitting between them. This CDR3 spans 12 amino acids. CDR1 and CDR2 from the germline V gene are DFQATT and SNEGSKA (reference sequence). CDR3 in DNA: TGCAGTGCTAGATCCCGATCCTACGAGCAGTACTTC. It yields the protein CSARSRSYEQYF.

The J gene is TRBJ2-1, the V gene TRBV24-1; 9 nucleotides agree with TRBD1. This CDR3 is 15 amino acids long. The V gene end was trimmed by 3 bases and the J gene end by 4 bases; junction bases not matched to a gene: 3. CDR1 is KGHDR, CDR2 SFDVKD, per germline. CDR3 sequence: CATSDTGTGYNEQFF. CDR3 bases: TGTGCCACCAGTGATACCGGGACAGGGTACAATGAGCAGTTCTTC.

V is TRBV6-5 and J is TRBJ2-6, with unresolved D. The CDR3 extends over 15 amino acids. Germline V CDR1 and CDR2: MNHEY, SVGAGI. V lost 0 bases and J 1 base, leaving 4 bases between the germline ends. CDR3 region: CASSYSGSGANVLTF. The CDR3 region has the DNA TGTGCCAGCAGTTACTCCGGGTCTGGGGCCAACGTCCTGACTTTC.

This clonotype was recorded many times. This chain links TRBV5-4 with TRBJ2-3; D is possibly TRBD1 (5 bases). Germline-derived CDR1 and CDR2 are SGHNT and YYREEE (reference sequence). The CDR3 totals 19 residues. Trimming removed 0 bases at V and 1 base at J, with 21 bases between. Here the CDR3 DNA reads TGTGCCAGCAGCTTGGGCCGTCGGACCGCAGGGCGACGCACAGATACGCAGTATTTT. Protein: CASSLGRRTAGRRTDTQYF.

V gene TRBV6-2 or TRBV6-3 combines with J gene TRBJ2-7; D is uncertain. CDR3 size: 15 residues. The V end lost 0 bases, the J end lost 2 bases, and 11 bases lay between the germline ends. CDR1 and CDR2 from the germline V gene are MNHEY and SVGEGT. In DNA form, the CDR3 reads TGTGCCAGCAGTTACTCGTACGATTCCCCCTACGAGCAGTACTTC. Protein product: CASSYSYDSPYEQYF.

This clonotype was seen a few times. The chain employs TRBV12-3 or TRBV12-4 and TRBJ1-1, with 7 bases identical to TRBD1. The CDR3 length is 16 residues. Trimming removed 5 bases from V and 0 bases from J; junction bases left unmatched: 9. The CDR3 sequence: CASSPRTGTMNTEAFF. DNA for the CDR3: TGTGCCAGCAGTCCTCGGACAGGAACCATGAACACTGAAGCTTTCTTT.

This clonotype has at least ten counts. V gene TRBV12-3 or TRBV12-4 combines with J gene TRBJ1-5; D uncertain. The CDR3 has 17 residues. Trimming removed 6 bases at V and 9 bases at J, with 27 bases between. CDR3 loop: CASSSELGPAGRTPQHF. For the CDR3, the DNA is TGTGCCAGCAGCTCAGAACTAGGGCCGGCCGGAAGGACGCCCCAGCATTTT.

The sample holds many counts of this clonotype. This chain uses TRBV7-3 with TRBJ1-1; D gene unclear. The V and J ends lost 5 bases and 1 base respectively, with 26 bases between them. The CDR3 has 19 residues. Germline V gene sequence: CDR1 SGHTA, CDR2 FQGTGA. The CDR3 is CASSTTSYNTAIKNTEAFF. Written as DNA, the CDR3 is TGTGCCAGCAGCACAACCTCCTACAACACTGCGATTAAGAACACTGAAGCTTTCTTT.

CDR3 nucleotide sequence: TGTGCCAGCAGCCATGCCCGGAAAGTTCTCGATAGCACAGATACGCAGTATTTT. Translation: CASSHARKVLDSTDTQYF. V is TRBV14 and J is TRBJ2-3; no clear D. This CDR3 region has 18 residues. The germline V gene has CDR1 SGHDN and CDR2 FVKESK. The V end lost 3 bases, the J end lost 0 bases, and 19 bases lay between the germline ends. The entire variable domain, with the rest obtained from reference TRBV14 and TRBJ2-3, is as follows: EAGVTQFPSHSVIEKGQTVTLRCDPISGHDNLYWYRRVMGKEIKFLLHFVKESKQDESGMPNNRFLAERTGGTYSTLKVQPAELEDSGVYFCASSHARKVLDSTDTQYFGPGTRLTVL.

This clonotype has a count of ten or more. This chain links TRBV20-1 with TRBJ1-1; D call uncertain. This CDR3 comprises 11 residues. Trimming removed 8 bases from V and 4 bases from J, with 11 bases in between. The germline V gene encodes CDR1 DFQATT and CDR2 SNEGSKA (reference sequence). The CDR3 DNA follows: TGCAGTACTAATAGAGGCACTGAAGCTTTCTTT. Amino acid sequence: CSTNRGTEAFF.

This clonotype occurred a few times. The chain couples TRBV20-1 to TRBJ1-3; D gene uncertain. CDR1 is DFQATT and CDR2 is SNEGSKA in the germline V gene (reference sequence). The CDR3 consists of 11 residues. The germline V and J ends were trimmed by 5 bases and 7 bases, with 9 bases remaining between them. CDR3 sequence: CSAYIGNTIYF. CDR3 coding DNA: TGCAGTGCTTATATTGGGAACACCATATATTTT.